The 27 T cell receptor beta chains presented below share a single source sample, sequenced in a study of cytomegalovirus exposure and HLA in healthy donors. Use of 60 Vbeta and 13 Jbeta primers characterized the PCR. Clones were read by immunoSEQ multiplex PCR, and TCRdb kept only the in-frame ones, dropping some. The sample contains 150,000 to 200,000 clones, 80% of which appear only once. Sequenced input: PBMCs. Receptors originate from a boy between 10 and 17 years old in good health and CMV-seronegative.

This chain links TRBV18 with TRBJ2-7; 8 positions agree with TRBD1. After removal of 4 bases from V and 2 bases from J, the junction contained 10 bases not matched to a gene. Germline CDR1 and CDR2: KGHSH and LQKENI. This CDR3 is built from 16 residues. The CDR3 nucleotides read TGTGCCAGCTCACAAAATCCGGACAGGGCCCCCTACGAGCAGTACTTC. As protein: CASSQNPDRAPYEQYF.

V gene TRBV6-1 combines with J gene TRBJ1-4; the D is unclear. The germline V gene encodes CDR1 MNHNS and CDR2 SASEGT. The CDR3 is 18 residues long. Between the trimmed V and J ends, which lost 2 bases and 2 bases, there was a span of 18 bases. In DNA, the CDR3 is TGTGCCAGCAGTGAATTCGACGTTCCCCTGAGGACTAATGAAAAACTGTTTTTT. It encodes CASSEFDVPLRTNEKLFF.

The chain links TRBV19 to TRBJ2-5; a possible D gene is TRBD1 (6 bases). The J call may be incorrect, as the DNA end agrees better with TRBJ2-7. The germline V gene encodes CDR1 LNHDA and CDR2 SQIVND (reference sequence). This CDR3 contains 15 residues. Here the CDR3 reads CASSSVGQPSYEQYF. CDR3 coding DNA: TGTGCCAGTAGTTCTGTAGGACAGCCATCCTACGAGCAGTACTTC.

The chain couples TRBV5-8 to TRBJ2-7; 7 bases line up with TRBD1. This CDR3 region has 16 residues. V was clipped by 3 bases and J by 0 bases; unmatched bases: 9. Germline V gene data show CDR1 as SGHTS and CDR2 as YDEGEE. DNA for the CDR3: TGTGCCAGCAGCTCGGCCTACCGGGACAGCTCCTACGAGCAGTACTTC. This codes for CASSSAYRDSSYEQYF.

The chain joins TRBV11-3 to TRBJ1-1; tentatively, D is TRBD1 (5 bases). CDR1 and CDR2 from the germline V gene are SGHNT and YENEEA. V was pared by 4 bases and J by 10 bases, with 19 bases between. The length of the CDR3 is 14 residues. In DNA form, the CDR3 reads TGTGCCAGCAGCTATGGGGGGGGGTCCGGGGGAGCTTTCTTT. Residues: CASSYGGGSGGAFF. Full variable domain (missing parts from reference TRBV11-3 and TRBJ1-1): EAGVVQSPRYKIIEKKQPVAFWCNPISGHNTLYWYLQNLGQGPELLIRYENEEAVDDSQLPKDRFSAERLKGVDSTLKIQPAELGDSAVYLCASSYGGGSGGAFFGQGTRLTVV.

The chain uses TRBV19 and TRBJ1-4; 8 bases line up with TRBD1. CDR1 is LNHDA, CDR2 SQIVND, per germline (reference sequence). V trimming: 3 bases; J trimming: 8 bases; junction bases outside the gene matches: 8. This CDR3 has 15 amino acids. The CDR3 here is CASSITGGRGEKLFF. As DNA, the CDR3 is TGTGCCAGTAGTATTACAGGGGGGAGAGGGGAAAAACTGTTTTTT. The variable domain in full, completed from reference TRBV19 and TRBJ1-4, reads DGGITQSPKYLFRKEGQNVTLSCEQNLNHDAMYWYRQDPGQGLRLIYYSQIVNDFQKGDIAEGYSVSREKKESFPLTVTSAQKNPTAFYLCASSITGGRGEKLFFGSGTQLSVL.

The chain couples TRBV2 to TRBJ1-2; TRBD1 might be the D (6 bases). The germline V and J ends were trimmed by 3 bases and 3 bases, with 8 bases remaining between them. The germline V gene has CDR1 SNHLY and CDR2 FYNNEI. CDR3 length: 13 residues. Here the CDR3 DNA reads TGTGCCAGCAGTGAGGGGGCCGACTATGGCTACACCTTC. The encoded protein is CASSEGADYGYTF.

This chain links TRBV4-1 with TRBJ1-3; 8 nucleotides line up with TRBD1. V gave up 3 bases and J gave up 4 bases; unmatched junction bases: 5. This CDR3 has 15 residues. Germline lookup yields CDR1 MGHRA and CDR2 YSYEKL. Here the CDR3 reads CASSHQGAFGNTIYF. The CDR3 DNA follows: TGCGCCAGCAGCCACCAGGGGGCGTTCGGAAACACCATATATTTT.

The rearrangement uses TRBV12-5 and TRBJ1-1, with D unresolved. CDR1 is LGHNT and CDR2 is FRNRAP in the germline V gene. CDR3 size: 11 residues. V dropped 6 bases and J dropped 3 bases, with 5 bases sitting between them. In nucleotides, the CDR3 is TGTGCTAGTGGGCTAGACACTGAAGCTTTCTTT. Its protein is CASGLDTEAFF.

V and J are TRBV19 and TRBJ1-3; tentatively, D is TRBD1 (6 bases). The CDR3 is made up of 16 amino acids. Trimming left V 3 bases short and J 4 bases short, with 16 bases between. CDR1 and CDR2 from the germline V gene are LNHDA and SQIVND (reference sequence). CDR3: CASSIGPWTEGNTIYF. CDR3 nucleotides: TGTGCCAGTAGTATTGGCCCATGGACAGAAGGAAACACCATATATTTT.

The rearrangement joins TRBV6-4 to TRBJ2-1, with D maybe TRBD1 (6 bases). Germline loops: CDR1 MRHNA, CDR2 SNTAGT. The CDR3 has 14 residues. V was shortened by 0 bases and J by 8 bases, with 11 bases between the two germline ends. The CDR3 reads CASSDSTGRDEQFF. The DNA of the CDR3 is TGTGCCAGCAGTGACTCGACAGGTAGGGATGAGCAGTTCTTC.

A single count supports this clone. The rearrangement joins TRBV11-1 to TRBJ1-1; 7 bases agree with TRBD1. CDR3 size: 15 residues. Germline CDR1 reads SGHAT; CDR2 reads FQDESV (reference sequence). V shed 5 bases, J shed 6 bases, and the junction held 12 bases outside the gene matches. CDR3 protein: CASSPIDRVPPEAFF. CDR3 DNA sequence: TGTGCCAGCAGCCCTATCGACAGGGTGCCTCCTGAAGCTTTCTTT.

The genes are TRBV18 and TRBJ2-3, with TRBD1 as a possible D gene (5 bases). The CDR3 extends over 15 amino acids. CDR1 is KGHSH and CDR2 is LQKENI in the germline V gene. V was trimmed by 4 bases and J by 1 base, leaving 12 bases between them. The CDR3 protein is CASSQQGRGTDTQYF. As DNA, the CDR3 is TGTGCCAGCTCACAGCAGGGTCGAGGCACAGATACGCAGTATTTT.

In DNA, the CDR3 is TGTGCCAGCAGCGTAGATACAGGGAATATCTATGGCTACACCTTC. It encodes CASSVDTGNIYGYTF. The chain uses TRBV9 and TRBJ1-2; possibly TRBD1 for D (6 bases). V was trimmed by 0 bases and J by 4 bases, leaving 13 bases between them. The germline CDR1 and CDR2 sequences are SGDLS and YYNGEE. The CDR3 extends over 15 amino acids.

The chain carries TRBV7-9 and TRBJ2-5, with D uncertain. CDR3 size: 15 residues. V was clipped by 1 base and J by 1 base, with 10 bases between them. Germline V lookup: CDR1 SEHNR, CDR2 FQNEAQ (reference sequence). The CDR3: CASSLVPRPQETQYF. CDR3 coding DNA: TGTGCCAGCAGCTTAGTCCCTAGACCCCAAGAGACCCAGTACTTC.

The chain couples TRBV6-1 to TRBJ1-5; no reliable D call. From germline, CDR1 is MNHNS and CDR2 SASEGT. Trimming took 6 bases from V and 6 from J, leaving 6 bases between them. There are 11 residues in the CDR3. CDR3 in DNA: TGTGCCAGCAGCTCGGGTCAGCCCCAGCATTTT. It yields the protein CASSSGQPQHF.

The chain is built from TRBV6-1 and TRBJ1-1; unclear D gene. CDR3 size: 14 residues. CDR1 and CDR2 from the germline V gene are MNHNS and SASEGT. V was cut by 2 bases and J by 4 bases, with 11 bases left in between. The CDR3 nucleotides read TGTGCCAGCAGTGAACTGCCAGGTCCCACTGAAGCTTTCTTT. The encoded protein is CASSELPGPTEAFF.

V gene TRBV5-4 combines with J gene TRBJ1-2; D not resolved. The ends were cut back, 10 bases at V and 5 bases at J, with 12 bases in the middle. Germline V gene lookup returns CDR1 SGHNT and CDR2 YYREEE (reference sequence). This CDR3 comprises 11 residues. CDR3 sequence: CAVDYGYGYTF. The CDR3 region has the DNA TGTGCCGTTGATTACGGTTATGGCTACACCTTC.

This clone was observed a handful of times. The chain joins TRBV11-1 to TRBJ2-3; 9 bases match TRBD1. Germline V gene data show CDR1 as SGHAT and CDR2 as FQDESV (reference sequence). V shed 5 bases, J shed 3 bases, and the junction held 6 bases outside the gene matches. The CDR3 runs 15 residues. CDR3 sequence (DNA): TGTGCCAGCAGCAAAACAGGGGGCCGGACAGATACGCAGTATTTT. Translation: CASSKTGGRTDTQYF. Full variable domain (missing parts from reference TRBV11-1 and TRBJ2-3): EAEVAQSPRYKITEKSQAVAFWCDPISGHATLYWYRQILGQGPELLVQFQDESVVDDSQLPKDRFSAERLKGVDSTLKIQPAELGDSAMYLCASSKTGGRTDTQYFGPGTRLTVL.

There are a few counts of this clone. This chain connects TRBV27 to TRBJ1-1, with TRBD1 as a possible D gene (5 bases). The germline V gene has CDR1 MNHEY and CDR2 SMNVEV (reference sequence). This CDR3 is built from 13 residues. V lost 5 bases to trimming and J lost 5 bases, with 12 bases between them. The CDR3 here is CASSPPGWTEAFF. DNA of the CDR3: TGTGCCAGCAGTCCACCAGGGTGGACTGAAGCTTTCTTT.

The CDR3 loop is CASSLSPGVNTEAFF. In DNA, the CDR3 is TGTGCCAGCAGCCTAAGTCCGGGGGTTAACACTGAAGCTTTCTTT. The rearrangement uses TRBV7-6 and TRBJ1-1, with D maybe TRBD1 (5 bases). This CDR3 is 15 amino acids long. Germline values: CDR1 SGHVS, CDR2 FNYEAQ. Trimming left V 5 bases short and J 2 bases short, with 15 bases between. Combining the CDR3 with reference TRBV7-6 and TRBJ1-1 gives the whole variable domain GAGVSQSPRYKVTKRGQDVALRCDPISGHVSLYWYRQALGQGPEFLTYFNYEAQQDKSGLPNDRFSAERPEGSISTLTIQRTEQRDSAMYRCASSLSPGVNTEAFFGQGTRLTVV.

The chain has TRBV7-6 and TRBJ2-7, with 10 bases aligning to TRBD2. The CDR3 totals 15 residues. V dropped 1 base and J dropped 3; count of bases not matched to a gene: 3. The germline V gene encodes CDR1 SGHVS and CDR2 FNYEAQ. The CDR3 nucleotides read TGTGCCAGCAGCTTAGAGCGGGGGGGGTACTACGAGCAGTACTTC. It is translated as CASSLERGGYYEQYF.

This clone has at least ten counts. The chain uses TRBV6-4 and TRBJ2-2, with D possibly being TRBD2 (5 bases). The CDR3 consists of 13 residues. The V gene's germline CDR1 is MRHNA and CDR2 SNTAGT. Trimming took off 3 bases at V and 3 bases at J, with 5 bases between the two ends. CDR3 in amino acids: CASSEADTGELFF. The CDR3 region has the DNA TGTGCCAGCAGTGAAGCGGACACCGGGGAGCTGTTTTTT.

This clone was picked up one time. J is TRBJ2-7 and V is TRBV27; D unclear. This CDR3 has 12 amino acids. Trimming shortened V by 4 bases and J by 0 bases, and 4 bases separated the two germline ends. CDR1 and CDR2 (germline): MNHEY, SMNVEV (reference sequence). The CDR3 sequence: CASSSSSYEQYF. The CDR3 DNA reads as TGTGCCAGCAGTTCGAGCTCCTACGAGCAGTACTTC.

The chain combines TRBV11-2 with TRBJ2-7, with D unclear. This CDR3 contains 13 residues. Germline CDR1 is SGHAT and CDR2 is FQNNGV. V was clipped by 1 base and J by 4 bases, with 8 bases between them. The CDR3 DNA reads as TGTGCCAGCAGCTTAGGGCACGAATACGAGCAGTACTTC. Protein sequence: CASSLGHEYEQYF. The complete variable domain, with remaining parts taken from reference TRBV11-2 and TRBJ2-7, reads EAGVAQSPRYKIIEKRQSVAFWCNPISGHATLYWYQQILGQGPKLLIQFQNNGVVDDSQLPKDRFSAERLKGVDSTLKIQPAKLEDSAVYLCASSLGHEYEQYFGPGTRLTVT.

This chain connects TRBV7-3 to TRBJ2-7, with 7 bases aligning to TRBD2. J was trimmed by 5 bases and V by 2 bases; bases with no gene match: 6. Per the germline V gene, CDR1 is SGHTA and CDR2 is FQGTGA. The CDR3 has 14 amino acids. CDR3 DNA: TGTGCCAGCAGCTTATCGGGGGGAAACAACGAGCAGTACTTC. Protein: CASSLSGGNNEQYF.

The rearrangement joins TRBV19 to TRBJ2-7, with a possible D match to TRBD1 (6 bases). Germline lookup yields CDR1 LNHDA and CDR2 SQIVND (reference sequence). V shed 7 bases and J shed 2 bases, with 15 bases lying between them. CDR3 length: 14 residues. DNA for the CDR3: TGTGCCAGTATGGACAGCGCTCCCCCCTACGAGCAGTACTTC. Amino acid sequence: CASMDSAPPYEQYF. Full variable domain (rest looked up from reference TRBV19 and TRBJ2-7): DGGITQSPKYLFRKEGQNVTLSCEQNLNHDAMYWYRQDPGQGLRLIYYSQIVNDFQKGDIAEGYSVSREKKESFPLTVTSAQKNPTAFYLCASMDSAPPYEQYFGPGTRLTVT.